These 6 T cell receptor beta chains originate from one sample sequenced in a study of Graves' ophthalmopathy and Graves' hyperthyroidism. Amplification of the TCR beta CDR3 regions used RNA transcripts (as template). The authors performed first-round RT-PCR with HTBI primers and then a second-round multiplex PCR. TCRdb ran MiXCR on the multiplex PCR reads and lists one entry per CDR3 protein. The top ten hold around half of the sample, which has roughly 220,000 distinct CDR3 sequences, around 50% seen once. The sequencing input was peripheral blood. Every receptor here comes from an adult man with Graves' ophthalmopathy.

The chain joins TRBV29-1 to TRBJ2-3; 9 bases match TRBD1. CDR1 is SQVTM and CDR2 is ANQGSEA in the germline V gene. CDR3 length: 14 amino acids. V was pared by 4 bases and J by 6 bases, with 8 bases of the junction left unmatched. The CDR3 bases are TGCAGCGTTGCTGGGGACAGGGTTTTGGATACGCAGTATTTT. Its translation: CSVAGDRVLDTQYF.

Only a few counts were recorded for this clonotype. The chain uses TRBV12-3 or TRBV12-4 and TRBJ1-1; TRBD1 agrees at 8 bases. Trimming at V came to 2 bases and at J to 1 base, leaving 6 bases not matched to a gene. The CDR3 has 16 residues. Written as DNA, the CDR3 is TGTGCCAGCAGTTTATCCAGGGGGCAAGGGAACACTGAAGCTTTCTTT. Encoded protein: CASSLSRGQGNTEAFF.

This clonotype was observed a handful of times. The genes are TRBV9 and TRBJ2-3, with 11 bases lining up with TRBD2. The CDR3 sequence is 16 residues long. CDR1 and CDR2 from the germline V gene are SGDLS and YYNGEE. V lost 5 bases, J lost 3 bases, and 8 bases stayed unmatched. CDR3 residues: CASSVFSGGATDTQYF. The CDR3 nucleotides read TGTGCCAGCAGTGTTTTTAGCGGGGGGGCAACAGATACGCAGTATTTT.

The CDR3 coding sequence is TGTGCCAGCAGTTTTGGGGCGGGAGATCAGCCCCAGCATTTT. Protein product: CASSFGAGDQPQHF. The chain couples TRBV12-3 or TRBV12-4 to TRBJ1-5; D possibly corresponds to TRBD1 (5 bases). There are 14 residues in the CDR3. V was shortened by 3 bases and J by 5 bases, with 11 bases between the two germline ends.

The genes are TRBV10-3 and TRBJ2-7; 7 bases map to TRBD1. Trimming removed 10 bases from V and 5 bases from J; junction bases left unmatched: 14. Germline CDR1 ENHRY, CDR2 SYGVKD. CDR3 length equals 14 residues. Here the CDR3 DNA reads TGTGCCAGCAACCGACAGGGATACATCCACGAGCAGTACTTC. This translates into CASNRQGYIHEQYF.

The chain carries TRBV10-3 and TRBJ2-7; 16 nucleotides agree with TRBD2. The J call may not be correct, given that the DNA end is closer to TRBJ2-1. The length of the CDR3 is 17 residues. Germline V gene sequence: CDR1 ENHRY, CDR2 SYGVKD. The CDR3 reads CAITPGTSGGGYNEQFF. The CDR3 coding sequence is TGTGCCATCACCCCGGGGACTAGCGGGGGGGGGTACAATGAGCAGTTCTTC.